Each of the 23 T cell receptor beta chains below was sequenced from the same sample in a study of blood T cell repertoires in COVID-19. Clones were read by immunoSEQ multiplex PCR, and TCRdb kept only the in-frame ones, dropping some. The sample shows around 300,000 clones, 85% of them seen only once. The sequencing sample was made of peripheral blood. Source of these receptors: a human donor in a cohort sampled during active COVID-19.

The rearrangement uses TRBV7-9 and TRBJ1-1; a possible D gene is TRBD1 (5 bases). V lost 5 bases and J 5 bases, leaving 12 bases between the germline ends. Germline lookup yields CDR1 SEHNR and CDR2 FQNEAQ (reference sequence). This CDR3 comprises 13 residues. The CDR3 nucleotides read TGTGCCAGCAGCCCCGTCGGGGGAACTGAAGCTTTCTTT. It is translated as CASSPVGGTEAFF.

The table lists this clone with a few counts. The rearrangement links TRBV19 to TRBJ2-2; 8 nucleotides align to TRBD2. Trimming removed 4 bases from V and 4 bases from J; junction bases left unmatched: 2. This CDR3 has 14 residues. Germline V gives CDR1 LNHDA, CDR2 SQIVND (reference sequence). CDR3 loop: CASSSGGLTGELFF. Written as DNA, the CDR3 is TGTGCCAGTAGTAGCGGGGGGCTCACCGGGGAGCTGTTTTTT.

The rearrangement joins TRBV19 to TRBJ1-2, with no clear D. Trimming stripped 8 bases from V and 7 bases from J, with 14 bases between. Germline V gives CDR1 LNHDA, CDR2 SQIVND (reference sequence). This CDR3 is built from 12 residues. CDR3 in amino acids: CASYTGAGGYTF. In DNA form, the CDR3 reads TGTGCCAGTTACACCGGAGCGGGTGGCTACACCTTC.

This chain's CDR3 is CASSLRPTGGSPLHF. CDR3 bases: TGTGCCAGTAGTCTCCGGCCTACAGGGGGTTCACCCCTCCACTTT. J is TRBJ1-6 and V is TRBV19, with 8 bases that match TRBD1. J lost 9 bases, V lost 5 bases, and 9 bases had no gene match. Germline V gives CDR1 LNHDA, CDR2 SQIVND (reference sequence). This CDR3 is built from 15 residues.

The genes are TRBV2 and TRBJ1-2, with 8 bases aligning to TRBD1. The CDR3 covers 13 residues. CDR1 is SNHLY and CDR2 is FYNNEI in the germline V gene. V shed 6 bases, J shed 4 bases, and the junction held 4 bases outside the gene matches. The CDR3 sequence: CASRSTGAYGYTF. The CDR3 bases are TGTGCCAGCAGATCGACAGGGGCCTATGGCTACACCTTC.

The genes are TRBV23-1 and TRBJ2-7, with D possibly matching TRBD1 (6 bases). TRBV23-1 is classed as an ORF, of uncertain function. Trimming took off 5 bases at V and 2 bases at J, with 13 bases between the two ends. There are 14 residues in the CDR3. CDR3 DNA: TGCGCCAGCAGTTCCCACAGGGTTCCCTACGAGCAGTACTTC. Residues: CASSSHRVPYEQYF.

The rearrangement joins TRBV10-2 to TRBJ1-1; TRBD1 matches at 10 bases. Germline values: CDR1 WSHSY, CDR2 SAAADI. The trim removed 7 bases at V and 1 base at J, leaving 3 bases unmatched. The CDR3 extends over 14 amino acids. Here the CDR3 reads CASMTGGRNTEAFF. The CDR3 DNA is TGCGCCAGCATGACAGGGGGCCGGAACACTGAAGCTTTCTTT.

V gene TRBV2 combines with J gene TRBJ1-5; no definite D call. The V gene lost 6 bases and the J gene lost 4 bases, with 4 bases spanning the gap. The CDR3 extends over 11 amino acids. Germline-derived CDR1 and CDR2 are SNHLY and FYNNEI. CDR3 residues: CASSFNQPQHF. The CDR3 DNA reads TGTGCCAGCAGCTTTAATCAGCCCCAGCATTTT.

V usage is TRBV2 and J usage is TRBJ1-5, with D perhaps TRBD1 (6 bases). The CDR3 has 17 amino acids. The V gene's germline CDR1 is SNHLY and CDR2 FYNNEI. Trimming took off 6 bases at V and 0 bases at J, with 18 bases between the two ends. The chain's CDR3 is CASSYSLRGYSNQPQHF. The CDR3 DNA reads as TGTGCCAGCAGCTATAGTCTGAGGGGGTATAGCAATCAGCCCCAGCATTTT. Filled out from reference TRBV2 and TRBJ1-5, the complete variable domain reads EPEVTQTPSHQVTQMGQEVILRCVPISNHLYFYWYRQILGQKVEFLVSFYNNEISEKSEIFDDQFSVERPDGSNFTLKIRSTKLEDSAMYFCASSYSLRGYSNQPQHFGDGTRLSIL.

The chain has TRBV2 and TRBJ2-5; 12 bases fit TRBD2. Germline assignment: CDR1 SNHLY and CDR2 FYNNEI. The CDR3 covers 16 residues. J was trimmed by 1 base and V by 2 bases; bases with no gene match: 2. The DNA of the CDR3 is TGTGCCAGCAGTGAATGGACTAGCGGGGTCCAAGAGACCCAGTACTTC. Encoded protein: CASSEWTSGVQETQYF.

The CDR3 coding sequence is TGTGCCAGCAGCCTAGGACTAGCGGGGTGGTCGGTGCAGTACTTC. Translation gives CASSLGLAGWSVQYF. The chain joins TRBV7-2 to TRBJ2-7; 12 nucleotides align to TRBD2. Looked up from germline, CDR1 is SGHTA and CDR2 is FQGNSA. The CDR3 spans 15 residues. V lost 5 bases, J lost 9 bases, and 11 bases stayed unmatched.

The chain is built from TRBV11-3 and TRBJ1-1, with D unclear. CDR1 SGHNT and CDR2 YENEEA come from the germline V gene. Trimming cost V 6 bases and J 0 bases, with 8 bases left between them. The CDR3 consists of 13 residues. The CDR3 sequence: CASSVDLNTEAFF. Here the CDR3 DNA reads TGTGCCAGCAGTGTCGACTTGAACACTGAAGCTTTCTTT.

The DNA for the CDR3 is TGTGCCAGCAGCTTAGAAGGGGGTCAGCCCCAGCATTTT. This gives the protein CASSLEGGQPQHF. The genes are TRBV7-9 and TRBJ1-5, with TRBD1 as a possible D gene (6 bases). The CDR3 length is 13 residues. Germline lookup yields CDR1 SEHNR and CDR2 FQNEAQ (reference sequence). Trimming cost V 1 base and J 6 bases, with 7 bases left between them.

The V call is TRBV19, the J call TRBJ1-1; 7 bases align to TRBD1. This CDR3 spans 12 amino acids. After removal of 5 bases from V and 8 bases from J, the junction contained 5 bases not matched to a gene. CDR1 and CDR2 from the germline V gene are LNHDA and SQIVND (reference sequence). CDR3 amino acids: CASSSGTAEAFF. The CDR3 bases are TGTGCCAGTAGTTCCGGGACAGCAGAAGCTTTCTTT.

V gene TRBV12-5 combines with J gene TRBJ1-5, with D perhaps TRBD1 (5 bases). CDR1 and CDR2 (germline): LGHNT, FRNRAP. There are 12 residues in the CDR3. The germline V and J ends were trimmed by 9 bases and 1 base, with 7 bases remaining between them. The CDR3 nucleotides are TGTGCTAGCGGACAAAGCAATCAGCCCCAGCATTTT. This sequence encodes CASGQSNQPQHF.

A note on this clone: The sample holds other DNA sequences that translate to the same CDR3. V and J are TRBV18 and TRBJ1-2; D is ambiguous. Germline lookup yields CDR1 KGHSH and CDR2 LQKENI. V lost 2 bases, J lost 4 bases, and 8 bases lay in between. The CDR3 length is 13 residues. The CDR3 DNA reads TGTGCCAGCTCACCAGGCACAGCCTATGGCTACACCTTC. This translates into CASSPGTAYGYTF.

This clone was seen a handful of times. This rearrangement joins TRBV27 to TRBJ2-7; 10 nucleotides align to TRBD1. V shed 6 bases, J shed 2 bases, and the junction held 7 bases outside the gene matches. The CDR3 extends over 15 amino acids. Germline assignment: CDR1 MNHEY and CDR2 SMNVEV (reference sequence). In DNA, the CDR3 is TGTGCCAGCAGCTTCGTCGGGACAGGGGCCTACGAGCAGTACTTC. This codes for CASSFVGTGAYEQYF.

The J gene is TRBJ2-2, the V gene TRBV5-4; weak D call: TRBD2 (6 bases). Germline CDR1 reads SGHNT; CDR2 reads YYREEE (reference sequence). CDR3 length: 19 amino acids. V was shortened by 7 bases and J by 5 bases, with 30 bases between the two germline ends. The CDR3 DNA is TGTGCCAGCGCGAAAGGGGAGCAGTTGACTAGTCGAAGTACCGGGGAGCTGTTTTTT. It encodes CASAKGEQLTSRSTGELFF.

A single count supports this clone. The rearrangement uses TRBV11-2 and TRBJ2-1; TRBD2 matches 10 bases. This CDR3 is built from 18 residues. The V and J ends lost 1 base and 5 bases, in that order; junction bases with no gene match: 11. The germline gives CDR1 SGHAT, CDR2 FQNNGV. CDR3 coding DNA: TGTGCCAGCAGCTTAGTCCCCCCTAGCGGGGGCGGAGACAATGAGCAGTTCTTC. Amino acids: CASSLVPPSGGGDNEQFF.

The chain is built from TRBV24-1 and TRBJ2-2; weak D call: TRBD1 (6 bases). There are 17 residues in the CDR3. CDR1 and CDR2 from the germline V gene are KGHDR and SFDVKD. The V end lost 0 bases, the J end lost 2 bases, and 12 bases lay between the germline ends. CDR3 coding DNA: TGTGCCACCAGTGATTTGCGGGACACTTTTAACACCGGGGAGCTGTTTTTT. Its translation: CATSDLRDTFNTGELFF.

V is TRBV14 and J is TRBJ2-4, with a tentative D call TRBD1 (5 bases). This CDR3 region has 14 residues. Germline values: CDR1 SGHDN, CDR2 FVKESK. Trimming pared 5 bases from V and 0 bases from J, leaving 8 bases between. Here the CDR3 DNA reads TGTGCCAGCAGCGACAGCTTAGCCAAAAACATTCAGTACTTC. Residues: CASSDSLAKNIQYF.

The chain employs TRBV7-9 and TRBJ2-2; maybe TRBD1 (7 bases). Trimming pared 5 bases from V and 7 bases from J, leaving 17 bases between. The CDR3 runs to 15 residues. Germline-derived CDR1 and CDR2 are SEHNR and FQNEAQ (reference sequence). The CDR3 region has the DNA TGTGCCAGCAGCCGTCCGACAGGGAGGATCGGGGAGCTGTTTTTT. This encodes CASSRPTGRIGELFF.

This chain connects TRBV7-3 to TRBJ1-1; 10 bases line up with TRBD1. There are 13 residues in the CDR3. Germline trimming cut 5 bases from V and 8 bases from J; bases unmatched to any gene: 5. Germline CDR1 reads SGHTA; CDR2 reads FQGTGA. DNA of the CDR3: TGTGCCAGCAGCCCGGGACAGGGGATAGAAGCTTTCTTT. Amino acids: CASSPGQGIEAFF.